This T cell receptor (beta chain) was identified during a study of OX40 agonist ivuxolimab in advanced cancers. Overall study context: It was permissible to have had prior anti-PD-1, anti-PD-L1 or anti-CTLA-4 therapy, and approximately 38% had some.

Assay used: immunoSEQ multiplex PCR; TCRdb lists only in-frame clones, some missing. The sample includes about 27,000 clones, approximately 85% seen only once; the top ten take approximately 48%. This CDR3 is 15 amino acids long. Germline CDR1 reads MNHNS; CDR2 reads SASEGT. Germline trimming cut 1 base from V and 6 bases from J; bases unmatched to any gene: 4. The chain carries TRBV6-1 and TRBJ1-5; TRBD1 agrees at 9 bases. This clonotype was sampled from an adult with an advanced solid tumor such as melanoma, head and neck, liver or kidney cancer. The sample was CD4+ or CD8+ T cells sorted from blood, taken in a trial of the OX40 agonist ivuxolimab. The CDR3 sequence: CASSEEGQGSQPQHF. In nucleotides, the CDR3 is TGTGCCAGCAGTGAAGAGGGACAGGGCTCTCAGCCCCAGCATTTT.